Each of the 19 T cell receptor beta chains below was sequenced from the same sample in a study of a mutant IDH1 vaccine in newly diagnosed glioma. Specified time point: week 11, during vaccination. A 20-mer mutant IDH1 peptide at 300 ug was injected subcutaneously with topical imiquimod. These receptors have no known antigen. Generated by immunoSEQ multiplex PCR, the TCRdb table keeps only in-frame clones and is missing some. The sample includes 50,000 to 65,000 clones, 91% of them seen just once. Sequencing was performed on PBMCs, taken from a glioma patient whose treatment included an IDH1 peptide vaccine. The origin of the receptors is a man aged 50 to 59 with glioma.

V is TRBV6-5 and J is TRBJ1-1; D is undetermined. The V gene lost 2 bases and the J gene lost 4 bases, with 8 bases spanning the gap. This CDR3 contains 13 residues. Germline assignment: CDR1 MNHEY and CDR2 SVGAGI. CDR3 amino acids: CASSYNSVTEAFF. The CDR3 bases are TGTGCCAGCAGTTACAATAGTGTCACTGAAGCTTTCTTT.

The rearrangement uses TRBV10-3 and TRBJ1-5; the D gene is possibly TRBD1 (5 bases). Germline V gene data show CDR1 as ENHRY and CDR2 as SYGVKD. Trimming shortened V by 6 bases and J by 2 bases, and 14 bases separated the two germline ends. The CDR3 contains 15 residues. CDR3: CAIRPGSGGNQPQHF. CDR3 bases: TGTGCCATCAGACCAGGGAGCGGGGGCAATCAGCCCCAGCATTTT.

CDR3 DNA: TGTGCCAGCAGCTTAGGGGTTTTGGAGACCCAGTACTTC. It specifies CASSLGVLETQYF. The chain has TRBV27 and TRBJ2-5; maybe TRBD1 (5 bases). CDR3 length equals 13 residues. Germline V gene data show CDR1 as MNHEY and CDR2 as SMNVEV (reference sequence). Trimming stripped 6 bases from V and 5 bases from J, with 13 bases between.

The rearrangement uses TRBV19 and TRBJ1-5, with unresolved D. CDR1 and CDR2 from the germline V gene are LNHDA and SQIVND (reference sequence). Deletions cut 3 bases from V and 4 bases from J, with 13 bases between. This CDR3 region has 15 residues. The CDR3 nucleotides are TGTGCCAGTAGTATTTACAGCGCTCTTAATCAGCCCCAGCATTTT. This codes for CASSIYSALNQPQHF.

J is TRBJ2-7 and V is TRBV20-1; D gene unclear. CDR1 is DFQATT, CDR2 SNEGSKA, per germline (reference sequence). CDR3 length: 11 amino acids. V was clipped by 3 bases and J by 12 bases, with 15 bases between them. The CDR3 DNA is TGCAGTGCTAGTGTATTCCCTGTGCGGTACTTC. Its translation: CSASVFPVRYF.

The V call is TRBV7-9, the J call TRBJ2-5, with 11 nucleotides matching TRBD2. Germline V CDR1 and CDR2: SEHNR, FQNEAQ (reference sequence). The CDR3 runs to 17 residues. The V gene end was trimmed by 2 bases and the J gene end by 5 bases; junction bases not matched to a gene: 10. CDR3 sequence (DNA): TGTGCCAGCAGCTTACTTAGCGGGGGGGCCGGTGGGGAGACCCAGTACTTC. As protein: CASSLLSGGAGGETQYF.

V and J are TRBV29-1 and TRBJ1-1; D is ambiguous. This CDR3 has 14 residues. Germline CDR1 is SQVTM and CDR2 is ANQGSEA. V lost 4 bases to trimming and J lost 2 bases, with 14 bases between them. For the CDR3, the DNA is TGCAGCGTTGCTGGAGGAAGTGCCAACACTGAAGCTTTCTTT. Encoded protein: CSVAGGSANTEAFF.

The chain couples TRBV7-6 to TRBJ2-5, with D tentatively TRBD2 (6 bases). V was shortened by 3 bases and J by 4 bases, with 12 bases between the two germline ends. The germline CDR1 and CDR2 sequences are SGHVS and FNYEAQ. CDR3 length: 14 amino acids. The CDR3 here is CASSLGLSGETQYF. The DNA for the CDR3 is TGTGCCAGCAGCTTGGGACTTTCTGGAGAGACCCAGTACTTC.

The CDR3 spells CASSLGTGNVNEQFF. Here the CDR3 DNA reads TGCGCCAGCAGCTTGGGTACGGGGAATGTGAATGAGCAGTTCTTC. The chain employs TRBV5-1 and TRBJ2-1, with D tentatively TRBD2 (5 bases). V gave up 0 bases and J gave up 7 bases, with 14 bases separating them. The CDR3 has 15 amino acids. CDR1 SGHRS and CDR2 YFSETQ come from the germline V gene.

The chain combines TRBV6-5 with TRBJ2-7, with 9 bases aligning to TRBD1. CDR3 length: 15 amino acids. Germline V gene data show CDR1 as MNHEY and CDR2 as SVGAGI. J gave up 6 bases and V 2 bases, and 8 bases lay outside the gene matches. The CDR3 reads CASSYGGQGVTEQYF. The CDR3 region has the DNA TGTGCCAGCAGTTACGGGGGACAGGGAGTCACCGAGCAGTACTTC.

The chain carries TRBV6-1 and TRBJ2-7, with a tentative D call TRBD2 (6 bases). V dropped 9 bases and J dropped 0 bases, with 18 bases sitting between them. Germline V gene data show CDR1 as MNHNS and CDR2 as SASEGT. The CDR3 loop spans 15 amino acids. In nucleotides, the CDR3 is TGTGCCAGTTTCTCCGGGACTCCTACCTCCTACGAGCAGTACTTC. Its protein product is CASFSGTPTSYEQYF.

This sequence joins TRBV5-6 and TRBJ1-2; tentatively, D is TRBD1 (6 bases). The CDR3 spans 13 residues. V dropped 1 base and J dropped 6 bases, with 10 bases sitting between them. CDR1 is SGHDT and CDR2 is YYEEEE in the germline V gene. Here the CDR3 DNA reads TGTGCCAGCAGCTTGCAGGGGACCCATGGCTACACCTTC. This translates into CASSLQGTHGYTF.

The rearrangement links TRBV11-2 to TRBJ2-5; 7 bases map to TRBD1. V trimming: 0 bases; J trimming: 4 bases; junction bases outside the gene matches: 8. CDR3 length: 16 residues. Looked up from germline, CDR1 is SGHAT and CDR2 is FQNNGV. The CDR3: CASSLELGGMVETQYF. CDR3 DNA: TGTGCCAGCAGCTTAGAGCTAGGGGGCATGGTAGAGACCCAGTACTTC. The full variable domain, its missing parts supplied by reference TRBV11-2 and TRBJ2-5, is EAGVAQSPRYKIIEKRQSVAFWCNPISGHATLYWYQQILGQGPKLLIQFQNNGVVDDSQLPKDRFSAERLKGVDSTLKIQPAKLEDSAVYLCASSLELGGMVETQYFGPGTRLLVL.

The chain employs TRBV7-9 and TRBJ1-2; no definite D call. Trimming removed 5 bases at V and 8 bases at J, with 9 bases between. The CDR3 runs to 11 residues. Germline values: CDR1 SEHNR, CDR2 FQNEAQ (reference sequence). The CDR3 loop is CASSPRGGYTF. CDR3 sequence (DNA): TGTGCCAGCAGCCCCCGCGGGGGCTACACCTTC.

The J gene is TRBJ2-1, the V gene TRBV28; no firm D call. Germline assignment: CDR1 MDHEN and CDR2 SYDVKM. V lost 6 bases to trimming and J lost 10 bases, with 16 bases between them. This CDR3 has 13 residues. CDR3 region: CASRSLGFREQFF. CDR3 coding DNA: TGTGCCAGCAGGAGCCTCGGGTTCCGAGAGCAGTTCTTC.

The chain is built from TRBV30 and TRBJ2-7; unclear D gene. Germline CDR1 is GTSNPN and CDR2 is SVGIG (reference sequence). The CDR3 extends over 13 amino acids. The V gene lost 0 bases and the J gene lost 2 bases, with 8 bases spanning the gap. The CDR3 here is CAWSVGRTYEQYF. The CDR3, as DNA: TGTGCCTGGAGTGTCGGCAGAACCTACGAGCAGTACTTC.

The chain recombines TRBV25-1 with TRBJ2-7, with D unresolved. Trimming cost V 3 bases and J 4 bases, with 10 bases left between them. CDR3 length: 13 residues. CDR1 and CDR2 from the germline V gene are MGHDK and SYGVNS. In DNA form, the CDR3 reads TGTGCCAGCAGTGATTTCCTCTTTTACGAGCAGTACTTC. Encoded protein: CASSDFLFYEQYF.

The rearrangement joins TRBV6-4 to TRBJ2-1, with D perhaps TRBD1 (6 bases). Germline CDR1 is MRHNA and CDR2 is SNTAGT. The CDR3 contains 14 residues. V lost 0 bases to trimming and J lost 6 bases, with 9 bases between them. CDR3 sequence (DNA): TGTGCCAGCAGTGACTCAACAGGGAGCAATGAGCAGTTCTTC. Translation: CASSDSTGSNEQFF.

The rearrangement links TRBV19 to TRBJ1-5; the D is unclear. The germline V gene has CDR1 LNHDA and CDR2 SQIVND (reference sequence). Trimming took 5 bases from V and 11 from J, leaving 10 bases between them. The CDR3 sequence is 11 residues long. CDR3 nucleotides: TGTGCCAGTAGTGAACGAGTGGCCCAGCATTTT. It codes for CASSERVAQHF.